The 21 T cell receptor beta chains reported below all come from one sample, sequenced in a study of blood T cell repertoires in COVID-19. Only in-frame clones appear in the TCRdb table, and some are missing; sequencing was by immunoSEQ multiplex PCR. Of 200,000 or so clones detected, roughly four fifths appear once; the ten largest clones hold 9% to 15%. The sequencing input was peripheral blood. Source of these receptors: a woman older than 75 with COVID-19, enrolled during active disease.

This clone was counted a few times. Written as DNA, the CDR3 is TGTGCCACCAGTGATCCCAGGGGGGCCTCTGGGGCCAACGTCCTGACTTTC. Translating gives CATSDPRGASGANVLTF. The chain couples TRBV24-1 to TRBJ2-6; D may be TRBD1 (7 bases). Trimming shortened V by 3 bases and J by 0 bases, and 11 bases separated the two germline ends. The CDR3 length is 17 residues. Germline CDR1 and CDR2: KGHDR and SFDVKD.

The rearrangement joins TRBV2 to TRBJ1-2; D perhaps matches TRBD1 (5 bases). The germline V and J ends were trimmed by 4 bases and 8 bases, with 11 bases remaining between them. Germline values: CDR1 SNHLY, CDR2 FYNNEI. CDR3 length: 12 residues. The CDR3 is CASSALREGYTF. DNA of the CDR3: TGTGCCAGCAGTGCCCTCAGGGAAGGCTACACCTTC.

This chain joins TRBV2 and TRBJ2-3; a possible D gene is TRBD1 (6 bases). Germline-derived CDR1 and CDR2 are SNHLY and FYNNEI. The CDR3 length is 14 residues. The V and J ends lost 6 bases and 0 bases respectively, with 10 bases between them. CDR3 loop: CASRKTGSTDTQYF. The CDR3 DNA sequence: TGTGCCAGCAGAAAGACAGGTAGCACAGATACGCAGTATTTT.

V and J are TRBV24-1 and TRBJ1-2, with 7 bases aligning to TRBD1. There are 14 residues in the CDR3. The germline V gene encodes CDR1 KGHDR and CDR2 SFDVKD. With V trimmed by 4 bases and J by 3 bases, 4 bases remained unmatched. Here the CDR3 DNA reads TGTGCCACCAGTGACAGGGACAGCCACTATGGCTACACCTTC. This sequence encodes CATSDRDSHYGYTF.

The rearrangement uses TRBV19 and TRBJ1-5; 7 bases are shared with TRBD1. CDR3 length: 14 amino acids. With V trimmed by 6 bases and J by 3 bases, 5 bases remained unmatched. CDR1 and CDR2 from the germline V gene are LNHDA and SQIVND (reference sequence). CDR3: CASRGQSLNQPQHF. The DNA of the CDR3 is TGTGCCAGTAGGGGACAGTCGCTCAATCAGCCCCAGCATTTT.

The chain joins TRBV5-1 to TRBJ1-1; D is uncertain. Germline-derived CDR1 and CDR2 are SGHRS and YFSETQ. Trimming left V 6 bases short and J 5 bases short, with 26 bases between. This CDR3 comprises 17 residues. CDR3 bases: TGCGCCAGCAAGGGCTCCGTCCGGGGATCACGGTATACTGAAGCTTTCTTT. Encoded protein: CASKGSVRGSRYTEAFF.

This chain connects TRBV19 to TRBJ2-3; TRBD1 is a possible D gene (7 bases). Germline V gene data show CDR1 as LNHDA and CDR2 as SQIVND (reference sequence). The CDR3 covers 15 residues. Trimming removed 4 bases from V and 6 bases from J, with 17 bases in between. CDR3 in DNA: TGTGCCAGTAGTAACGGGGCAGGGGGGTTGGATACGCAGTATTTT. Amino acid sequence: CASSNGAGGLDTQYF.

This clone was detected only a few times. V is TRBV19 and J is TRBJ1-4; D uncertain. V was clipped by 5 bases and J by 7 bases, with 11 bases between them. The CDR3 length is 13 residues. Germline V gene sequence: CDR1 LNHDA, CDR2 SQIVND (reference sequence). The CDR3 DNA is TGTGCCAGTAGTCACGGACTTCCTGAAAAACTGTTTTTT. Its protein is CASSHGLPEKLFF.

The chain has TRBV27 and TRBJ2-1; 8 bases fit TRBD1. The CDR3 totals 15 residues. The V gene end was trimmed by 5 bases and the J gene end by 5 bases; junction bases not matched to a gene: 8. CDR1 is MNHEY and CDR2 is SMNVEV in the germline V gene (reference sequence). CDR3 coding DNA: TGTGCCAGCAGTACACAGGGGGTCCTCCACAATGAGCAGTTCTTC. The encoded protein is CASSTQGVLHNEQFF.

V and J are TRBV28 and TRBJ2-1; TRBD2 agrees at 13 bases. Trimming at V came to 10 bases and at J to 7 bases, leaving 7 bases not matched to a gene. Germline CDR1 is MDHEN and CDR2 is SYDVKM. The length of the CDR3 is 14 residues. The DNA of the CDR3 is TGTGCCACCAAACTAGCGGGAGGGAGGAATGAGCAGTTCTTC. It encodes CATKLAGGRNEQFF. Looking up the rest from reference TRBV28 and TRBJ2-1 gives the full variable domain: DVKVTQSSRYLVKRTGEKVFLECVQDMDHENMFWYRQDPGLGLRLIYFSYDVKMKEKGDIPEGYSVSREKKERFSLILESASTNQTSMYLCATKLAGGRNEQFFGPGTRLTVL.

Only a few counts were recorded for this clone. This rearrangement joins TRBV2 to TRBJ2-7; 14 nucleotides match TRBD2. There are 15 residues in the CDR3. Germline V CDR1 and CDR2: SNHLY, FYNNEI. The junction had 6 bases not matched to a gene; V was cut back by 4 bases and J by 7 bases. CDR3 DNA: TGTGCCAGCAGTGTTAGACTAGCGGGAGGGGAAGAGCAGTACTTC. Its protein product is CASSVRLAGGEEQYF.

The chain couples TRBV27 to TRBJ1-6, with D maybe TRBD1 (5 bases). V dropped 6 bases and J dropped 10 bases, with 13 bases sitting between them. The germline gives CDR1 MNHEY, CDR2 SMNVEV (reference sequence). The CDR3 covers 13 residues. The CDR3, as DNA: TGTGCCAGCAGGGGGCAGGGTAGCTCACCCCTCCACTTT. It codes for CASRGQGSSPLHF.

The genes are TRBV7-9 and TRBJ1-1; 7 positions agree with TRBD1. After removal of 1 base from V and 8 bases from J, the junction contained 1 base not matched to a gene. CDR1 is SEHNR and CDR2 is FQNEAQ in the germline V gene (reference sequence). This CDR3 contains 12 residues. CDR3 protein: CASSLEDREAFF. The CDR3 region has the DNA TGTGCCAGCAGCTTAGAGGACAGGGAAGCTTTCTTT.

With respect to this clone: A junction boundary mismatches the germline segment, possibly from a read error. The gene calls are TRBV28 and TRBJ1-4; D uncertain. CDR3 length: 15 amino acids. Germline V CDR1 and CDR2: MDHEN, SYDVKM. The CDR3 protein is CASNRPGFTIEKLFF. DNA for the CDR3: TGTGCCAGCAATCGACCCGGGTTCACTATTGAAAAACTGTTTTTT.

The chain uses TRBV7-6 and TRBJ2-5; D may be TRBD2 (5 bases). Germline values: CDR1 SGHVS, CDR2 FNYEAQ. This CDR3 spans 15 amino acids. Trimming pared 0 bases from V and 4 bases from J, leaving 12 bases between. CDR3 amino acids: CASSLARVRGETQYF. Here the CDR3 DNA reads TGTGCCAGCAGCTTAGCGCGGGTCCGGGGAGAGACCCAGTACTTC.

The CDR3, as DNA: TGTGCCAGCACCCCCTCAGGGGGCTACTATGGCTACACCTTC. Encoded protein: CASTPSGGYYGYTF. The chain employs TRBV25-1 and TRBJ1-2; 8 nucleotides align to TRBD1. The germline V gene encodes CDR1 MGHDK and CDR2 SYGVNS. V trimming: 7 bases; J trimming: 3 bases; junction bases outside the gene matches: 7. This CDR3 contains 14 residues.

The V call is TRBV6-5, the J call TRBJ2-7; 7 nucleotides match TRBD2. CDR1 is MNHEY, CDR2 SVGAGI, per germline. This CDR3 has 15 amino acids. After removal of 0 bases from V and 4 bases from J, the junction contained 6 bases not matched to a gene. The CDR3 region is CASSYSGGRGYEQYF. For the CDR3, the DNA is TGTGCCAGCAGTTACTCGGGAGGGAGGGGTTACGAGCAGTACTTC.

V usage is TRBV7-2 and J usage is TRBJ1-2, with TRBD1 matching over 8 bases. The junction had 4 bases not matched to a gene; V was cut back by 5 bases and J by 8 bases. From germline, CDR1 is SGHTA and CDR2 FQGNSA. The CDR3 is 12 amino acids. CDR3 coding DNA: TGTGCCAGCAGCCCGACAGGGGACGGCTACACCTTC. It is translated as CASSPTGDGYTF.

V is TRBV2 and J is TRBJ2-7, with D possibly matching TRBD1 (6 bases). The V gene's germline CDR1 is SNHLY and CDR2 FYNNEI. Trimming cost V 6 bases and J 6 bases, with 18 bases left between them. The CDR3 is 14 amino acids. As DNA, the CDR3 is TGTGCCAGCAGCCCCAGGGACACGGTCGCCGAGCAGTACTTC. Protein sequence: CASSPRDTVAEQYF.

This clone showed up just a few times. V and J are TRBV2 and TRBJ2-7; a weak D match, TRBD2 (6 bases). This CDR3 has 15 amino acids. With 2 bases removed from V and 0 bases from J, the gap between germline ends came to 11 bases. Germline assignment: CDR1 SNHLY and CDR2 FYNNEI. In DNA, the CDR3 is TGTGCCAGCAGTGAACAGCGGGTCACCTCCTACGAGCAGTACTTC. Encoded protein: CASSEQRVTSYEQYF.

CDR3 region: CASSSTGSSYEQYF. The CDR3 DNA reads TGTGCCAGCAGTTCCACCGGGAGCTCCTACGAGCAGTACTTC. V and J are TRBV28 and TRBJ2-7; maybe TRBD2 (6 bases). The CDR3 is 14 residues long. Trimming pared 4 bases from V and 0 bases from J, leaving 10 bases between. Germline V gene lookup returns CDR1 MDHEN and CDR2 SYDVKM.